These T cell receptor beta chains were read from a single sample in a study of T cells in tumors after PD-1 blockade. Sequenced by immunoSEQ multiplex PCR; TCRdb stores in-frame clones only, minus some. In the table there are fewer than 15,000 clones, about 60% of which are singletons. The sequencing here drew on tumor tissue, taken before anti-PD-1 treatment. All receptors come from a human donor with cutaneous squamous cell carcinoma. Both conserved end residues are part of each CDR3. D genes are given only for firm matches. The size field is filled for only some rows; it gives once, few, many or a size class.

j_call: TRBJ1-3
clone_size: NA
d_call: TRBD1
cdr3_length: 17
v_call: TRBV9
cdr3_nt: TGTGCCAGCAGCGGAGGAGAGGGGGCTTCAACGGGAAACACCATATATTTT
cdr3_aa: CASSGGEGASTGNTIYF

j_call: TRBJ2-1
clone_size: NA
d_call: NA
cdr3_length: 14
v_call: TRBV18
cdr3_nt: TGTGCCAGCTCAAGGAACCTACTCTACAATGAGCAGTTCTTC
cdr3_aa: CASSRNLLYNEQFF

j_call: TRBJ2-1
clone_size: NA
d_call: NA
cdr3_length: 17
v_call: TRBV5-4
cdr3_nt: TGTGCCAGCAGCTCCATAATAGGGAGAGGGTCCTACAATGAGCAGTTCTTC
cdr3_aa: CASSSIIGRGSYNEQFF

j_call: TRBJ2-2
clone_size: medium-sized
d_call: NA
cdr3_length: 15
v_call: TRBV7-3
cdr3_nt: TGTGCCAGCAGCCCTGGACTGGGAAACACCGGGGAGCTGTTTTTT
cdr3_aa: CASSPGLGNTGELFF

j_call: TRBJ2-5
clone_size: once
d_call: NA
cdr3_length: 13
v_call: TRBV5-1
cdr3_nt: TGCGCCAGCAGCTTTCAGTCCCATTGGTCCCAGTACTTC
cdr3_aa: CASSFQSHWSQYF

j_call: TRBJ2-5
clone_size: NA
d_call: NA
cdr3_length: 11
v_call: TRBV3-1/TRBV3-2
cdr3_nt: TGTGCCAGCAGCTTCCTAGAGACCCAGTACTTC
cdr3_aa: CASSFLETQYF

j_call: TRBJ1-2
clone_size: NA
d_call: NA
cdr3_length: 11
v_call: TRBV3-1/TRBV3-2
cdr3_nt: TGTGCCAGCAGCCGGAACGGTGGCTACACCTTC
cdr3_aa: CASSRNGGYTF

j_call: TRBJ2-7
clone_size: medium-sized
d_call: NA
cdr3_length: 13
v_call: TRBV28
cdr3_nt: TGTGCCAGCAAGGGAAGGGGAACCTACGAGCAGTACTTC
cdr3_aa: CASKGRGTYEQYF

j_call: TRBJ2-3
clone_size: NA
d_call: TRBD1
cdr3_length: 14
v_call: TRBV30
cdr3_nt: TGTGCCTGGACTATTACAGGGGGCACAGATACGCAGTATTTT
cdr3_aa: CAWTITGGTDTQYF

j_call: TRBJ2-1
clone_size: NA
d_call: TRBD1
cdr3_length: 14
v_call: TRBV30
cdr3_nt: TGTGCCTCAAGGGACAGGCGATTCTACAATGAGCAGTTCTTC
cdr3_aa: CASRDRRFYNEQFF

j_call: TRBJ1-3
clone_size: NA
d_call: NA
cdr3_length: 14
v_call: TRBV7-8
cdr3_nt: TGTGCCAGCAGCTTAACAGGGTCTGGAAACACCATATATTTT
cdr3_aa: CASSLTGSGNTIYF

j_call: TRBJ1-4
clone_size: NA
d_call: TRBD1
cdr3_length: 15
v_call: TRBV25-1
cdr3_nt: TGTGCCAGCAGTGACCCCAGGGGGCCTAATGAAAAACTGTTTTTT
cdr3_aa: CASSDPRGPNEKLFF

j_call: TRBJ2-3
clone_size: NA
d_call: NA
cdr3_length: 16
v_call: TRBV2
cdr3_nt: TGTGCCAGCAGTGACGGGGGCCGGGGGTCGCGAGATACGCAGTATTTT
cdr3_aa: CASSDGGRGSRDTQYF

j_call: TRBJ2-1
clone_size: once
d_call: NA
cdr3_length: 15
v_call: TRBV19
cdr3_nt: TGTGCCAGTAGTGGGGGCAGCGGGGTCTACAATGAGCAGTTCTTC
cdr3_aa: CASSGGSGVYNEQFF

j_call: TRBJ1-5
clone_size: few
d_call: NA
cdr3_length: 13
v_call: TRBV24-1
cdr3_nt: TGTGCCACCGGCGGGGACAGCAATCAGCCCCAGCATTTT
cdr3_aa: CATGGDSNQPQHF

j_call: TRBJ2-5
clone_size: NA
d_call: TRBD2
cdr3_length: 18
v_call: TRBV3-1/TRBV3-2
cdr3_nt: TGTGCCAGCAGCCCGCGGGGCGGGGGGGCCTTATTAGGAGAGACCCAGTACTTC
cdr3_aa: CASSPRGGGALLGETQYF

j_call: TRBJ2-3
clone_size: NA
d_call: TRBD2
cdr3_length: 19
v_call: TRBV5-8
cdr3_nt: TGTGCCAGCAGCTTGGCCCCGATAGGACTAGCGGGGGGCACAGATACGCAGTATTTT
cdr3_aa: CASSLAPIGLAGGTDTQYF